The 4 T cell receptor beta chains below come from one sample, sequenced in a study of vaccination effects on CD4 cells after COVID-19. The assay was immunoSEQ multiplex PCR, and TCRdb's table has in-frame clones only and misses some. The sample records 55,000 to 65,000 clones, 75% to 85% being singletons. Antigens of these TCRs are unknown. Prior to sequencing, the ViraFEST assay stimulated PBMC with viral peptide pools, which expanded the antigen-specific CD4+ T cells. Isolating CD4+ T cells followed approximately ten days of culture. The specimen was CD4+ T cells from PBMCs cultured with HCoV-229E spike peptides, collected before COVID-19 vaccination. The receptors were gathered from a human donor who received a COVID-19 vaccine.

The chain has TRBV7-2 and TRBJ2-1; a possible D gene is TRBD2 (6 bases). CDR1 and CDR2 from the germline V gene are SGHTA and FQGNSA. The V gene lost 6 bases and the J gene lost 5 bases, with 11 bases spanning the gap. The CDR3 loop spans 13 amino acids. CDR3 in amino acids: CASRTGLNNEQFF. The CDR3 DNA follows: TGTGCCAGCAGGACGGGACTGAACAATGAGCAGTTCTTC.

V usage is TRBV28 and J usage is TRBJ1-6; perhaps TRBD1 as D (5 bases). The CDR3 length is 15 residues. The V gene's germline CDR1 is MDHEN and CDR2 SYDVKM. V shed 7 bases and J shed 2 bases, with 12 bases lying between them. The CDR3 DNA reads as TGTGCCAGCACCCCCCCGACAGCCTATAATTCACCCCTCCACTTT. It translates to CASTPPTAYNSPLHF.

This chain uses TRBV24-1 with TRBJ1-4; D may be TRBD1 (6 bases). Trimming shortened V by 4 bases and J by 4 bases, and 6 bases separated the two germline ends. Looked up from germline, CDR1 is KGHDR and CDR2 is SFDVKD. CDR3 size: 13 residues. DNA for the CDR3: TGTGCCACCAGTGAAGGGGGTAATGAAAAACTGTTTTTT. Translation: CATSEGGNEKLFF.

The CDR3, as DNA: TGTGCCAGCAGTCCTCGGGACAGGGAGGAGACCCAGTACTTC. This gives the protein CASSPRDREETQYF. The V call is TRBV28, the J call TRBJ2-5; 9 bases map to TRBD1. CDR1 is MDHEN and CDR2 is SYDVKM in the germline V gene. V lost 5 bases, J lost 5 bases, and 6 bases stayed unmatched. This CDR3 has 14 residues.